This TCR beta chain was sequenced in a study of regulatory T cells in long-lasting Graves disease. According to the study, TCR beta libraries were built with iRepertoire HTBI primers and CDR3-region Arm-PCR. TCRdb ran MiXCR on the multiplex PCR reads and lists one entry per CDR3 protein. The sample carries 300,000 to 400,000 distinct CDR3 sequences, around a sixth recorded once. As for time point: newly diagnosed GD, antithyroid drugs for less than 3 months. From RNA extracted from PBMCs, the TCR library was made. Deletions cut 4 bases from V and 5 bases from J, with 17 bases between. The CDR3 totals 15 residues. From germline, CDR1 is MNHEY and CDR2 SMNVEV (reference sequence).

The material sequenced was peripheral blood mononuclear cells (PBMCs), taken at new diagnosis, from a patient treated with antithyroid drugs. The chain carries TRBV27 and TRBJ1-1; D might be TRBD1 (5 bases). The receptor was isolated from a female donor with Graves disease. CDR3 amino acids: CASSSFLGGWTEAFF. The CDR3 DNA follows: TGTGCCAGCAGTTCATTCTTGGGGGGGTGGACTGAAGCTTTCTTT.